This T cell receptor (beta chain) emerged from a study of T cell responses to AZD1222 COVID-19 vaccine. Whole-study findings and limits: Repertoires in all cases were sampled only once the peak T cell response had passed. Vaccine-associated CD4 TCRs spanned spike, dominant at 160-218 and 743-854. Females outnumbered males among donors, who were mostly white British; clonal diversity was possibly underestimated.

The protocol was immunoSEQ multiplex PCR, while the TCRdb copy is restricted to in-frame clones and leaves out a portion. The table records about 110,000 clones, roughly 86% of them present only once. The CDR3 runs to 14 residues. V dropped 2 bases and J dropped 1 base, with 8 bases sitting between them. Germline V gene lookup returns CDR1 SGHTA and CDR2 FQGTGA. Comment on this clone: The antigen is not known.

This receptor was taken from an adult in good health. The chain uses TRBV7-3 and TRBJ1-1; D not certain. The source was peripheral blood, collected on day 0 of MenACWY control vaccination. Here the CDR3 reads CASSLSRENTEAFF. CDR3 in DNA: TGTGCCAGCAGCTTATCACGAGAGAACACTGAAGCTTTCTTT.